The next 28 T cell receptor beta chains were all read from a single sample in a study of T-cell reconstitution after alpha-beta-depleted transplantation in children. Unique molecular identifiers featured in how the TCRbeta library was prepared. TCRdb re-called the PCR reads with MiXCR, one entry per CDR3 protein. The sample yields around 500,000 distinct CDR3 sequences, around 13% seen once. The source material was PBMCs from the stem cell graft donor, sampled from the stem cell graft. The receptor set was obtained from a human donor who donated a stem cell graft to a child with combined immunodeficiency.

The genes are TRBV27 and TRBJ2-2; 8 positions agree with TRBD1. The CDR3 contains 16 residues. Unmatched junction bases numbered 4, after V lost 4 bases and J lost 0 bases. Germline values: CDR1 MNHEY, CDR2 SMNVEV (reference sequence). The CDR3 protein is CASSWTGSPNTGELFF. DNA for the CDR3: TGTGCCAGCAGTTGGACAGGGTCCCCGAACACCGGGGAGCTGTTTTTT.

The table lists this clonotype with a few counts. The chain recombines TRBV5-1 with TRBJ2-1, with TRBD2 identical over 8 bases. CDR3 length: 15 amino acids. V lost 4 bases to trimming and J lost 8 bases; unmatched junction nucleotides: 11. Per germline, CDR1 SGHRS and CDR2 YFSETQ. The CDR3 DNA follows: TGCGCCAGCAGCCCCGGCAGCGGGAGACGCGATGAGCAGTTCTTC. Its protein product is CASSPGSGRRDEQFF.

This clonotype was seen at least ten times. The chain combines TRBV18 with TRBJ1-1; D is possibly TRBD1 (6 bases). Trimming removed 8 bases from V and 1 base from J, with 17 bases in between. The germline CDR1 and CDR2 sequences are KGHSH and LQKENI. The CDR3 is made up of 15 amino acids. CDR3 sequence reads: CASSPRGGPNTEAFF. In nucleotides, the CDR3 is TGTGCCAGCAGTCCTCGTGGGGGCCCGAACACTGAAGCTTTCTTT.

This clonotype was seen many times. The chain is built from TRBV12-3 or TRBV12-4 and TRBJ1-1; D not resolved. Trimming cost V 3 bases and J 5 bases, with 10 bases left between them. The length of the CDR3 is 13 residues. Here the CDR3 DNA reads TGTGCCAGCAGTTTGGGCGCGGTAACTGAAGCTTTCTTT. This sequence encodes CASSLGAVTEAFF.

The V gene is TRBV5-1, the J gene TRBJ2-6; D call uncertain. V lost 0 bases and J 1 base, leaving 29 bases between the germline ends. The length of the CDR3 is 23 residues. CDR1 SGHRS and CDR2 YFSETQ come from the germline V gene. The CDR3 protein is CASSLEELRRDLVNLSGANVLTF. DNA for the CDR3: TGCGCCAGCAGCTTGGAGGAGCTTCGTCGTGATCTTGTAAACTTATCTGGGGCCAACGTCCTGACTTTC. Variable domain in full (rest from reference TRBV5-1 and TRBJ2-6): KAGVTQTPRYLIKTRGQQVTLSCSPISGHRSVSWYQQTPGQGLQFLFEYFSETQRNKGNFPGRFSGRQFSNSRSEMNVSTLELGDSALYLCASSLEELRRDLVNLSGANVLTFGAGSRLTVL.

This clonotype has a count of ten or more. This chain links TRBV10-3 with TRBJ2-3; 7 bases match TRBD2. CDR3 size: 15 residues. The V and J ends lost 4 bases and 2 bases, in that order; junction bases with no gene match: 6. Germline-derived CDR1 and CDR2 are ENHRY and SYGVKD. The CDR3 spells CAISAGTTDTDTQYF. The CDR3 DNA sequence: TGTGCCATCAGTGCCGGGACTACTGACACAGATACGCAGTATTTT.

This clonotype was observed a few times. The chain carries TRBV9 and TRBJ2-1; 11 nucleotides match TRBD2. V was clipped by 3 bases and J by 6 bases; unmatched bases: 8. This CDR3 has 16 residues. In germline, CDR1 is SGDLS, CDR2 YYNGEE. CDR3 sequence (DNA): TGTGCCAGCAGCGAGCGCCTGGGACTAGCGGCCAATGAGCAGTTCTTC. Amino acid sequence: CASSERLGLAANEQFF.

The rearrangement joins TRBV7-9 to TRBJ2-5; 9 nucleotides line up with TRBD2. The CDR3 spans 17 residues. With 1 base clipped from V and 4 bases from J, the junction kept 10 bases outside the gene matches. Germline V gives CDR1 SEHNR, CDR2 FQNEAQ (reference sequence). In DNA form, the CDR3 reads TGTGCCAGCAGCTTAGGCCGAAGCGGGGGGCCGGGAGAGACCCAGTACTTC. This encodes CASSLGRSGGPGETQYF.

This clonotype was detected only a few times. The chain combines TRBV15 with TRBJ2-7, with TRBD2 identical over 13 bases. The CDR3 contains 16 residues. J was trimmed by 6 bases and V by 5 bases; bases with no gene match: 10. Per germline, CDR1 LNHNV and CDR2 YYDKDF (reference sequence). DNA of the CDR3: TGTGCCACCAGCCGGGGGACTAGCGGGATTAGGGCCGAGCAGTACTTC. This encodes CATSRGTSGIRAEQYF. Full variable domain (remainder filled in from reference TRBV15 and TRBJ2-7): DAMVIQNPRYQVTQFGKPVTLSCSQTLNHNVMYWYQQKSSQAPKLLFHYYDKDFNNEADTPDNFQSRRPNTSFCFLDIRSPGLGDTAMYLCATSRGTSGIRAEQYFGPGTRLTVT.

This chain links TRBV3-1 with TRBJ2-7; D remains ambiguous. The CDR3 length is 12 residues. The V end was cut by 4 bases, the J end by 6 bases, with 10 bases between. Germline CDR1 and CDR2: LGHDT and YNNKEL (reference sequence). CDR3: CASSPREAEQYF. In DNA, the CDR3 is TGTGCCAGCAGCCCGCGTGAGGCCGAGCAGTACTTC.

Only a few counts were recorded for this clonotype. An end of the junction does not agree with germline; a read error may underlie this. The chain recombines TRBV7-7 with TRBJ2-3; no firm D call. The CDR3 spans 13 residues. Germline V lookup: CDR1 SSHAT, CDR2 FNYEAQ (reference sequence). The CDR3 DNA follows: TGTGCTAGCAGCTTAGAGAACTCGGCCACGCAGTATTTT. This translates into CASSLENSATQYF.

This clonotype turned up a few times. CDR3 nucleotide sequence: TGCAGCGTTGAGCGCAGCGGGGGGGCCGCGGAGACCCAGTACTTC. Translated: CSVERSGGAAETQYF. This rearrangement joins TRBV29-1 to TRBJ2-5; 10 nucleotides agree with TRBD2. The CDR3 covers 15 residues. Trimming at V came to 3 bases and at J to 5 bases, leaving 9 bases not matched to a gene. Germline-derived CDR1 and CDR2 are SQVTM and ANQGSEA.

J is TRBJ2-6 and V is TRBV2, with D possibly matching TRBD2 (5 bases). Germline V CDR1 and CDR2: SNHLY, FYNNEI. The ends were cut back, 7 bases at V and 0 bases at J, with 10 bases in the middle. The CDR3 covers 15 residues. The CDR3 DNA is TGTGCCAGCATTACCCGGGACTCTGGGGCCAACGTCCTGACTTTC. Amino acids: CASITRDSGANVLTF.

This clonotype was seen ten or more times. The V and J genes are TRBV25-1 and TRBJ2-5, with D unresolved. V lost 4 bases to trimming and J lost 5 bases, with 11 bases between them. CDR1 and CDR2 (germline): MGHDK, SYGVNS. This CDR3 spans 13 amino acids. This CDR3 is CASSANGWETQYF. CDR3 DNA sequence: TGTGCCAGCAGTGCCAATGGGTGGGAGACCCAGTACTTC.

The V call is TRBV7-3, the J call TRBJ1-3, with D unclear. This CDR3 spans 15 amino acids. Trimming took 1 base from V and 4 from J, leaving 11 bases between them. CDR1 and CDR2 from the germline V gene are SGHTA and FQGTGA. The CDR3 loop reads CASSLNAGFGNTIYF. The CDR3 DNA follows: TGTGCCAGCAGCTTAAATGCAGGATTCGGAAACACCATATATTTT.

This clonotype was seen more than once but under ten times. This chain links TRBV5-5 with TRBJ2-1; 7 bases agree with TRBD2. This CDR3 is 15 amino acids long. The germline gives CDR1 SGHKS, CDR2 YYEKEE (reference sequence). Losses at the gene ends were 4 bases for V and 4 bases for J; bases not matched to a gene: 8. This chain's CDR3 is CASSPRGILYNEQFF. The CDR3 DNA reads TGTGCCAGCAGCCCGCGGGGGATCCTTTACAATGAGCAGTTCTTC.

There are many counts of this clonotype. J is TRBJ2-3 and V is TRBV10-3, with D hard to call. V was trimmed by 8 bases and J by 4 bases, leaving 22 bases between them. The CDR3 sequence is 16 residues long. Germline values: CDR1 ENHRY, CDR2 SYGVKD. CDR3 sequence (DNA): TGTGCCATCGGTCAGCCGATGGCATCCGACCCAGATACGCAGTATTTT. It translates to CAIGQPMASDPDTQYF.

This clonotype was detected only a few times. The rearrangement links TRBV12-3 or TRBV12-4 to TRBJ2-3, with D possibly matching TRBD1 (5 bases). The CDR3 contains 13 residues. V was cut by 2 bases and J by 6 bases, with 9 bases left in between. This CDR3 is CASSLKGWDTQYF. As DNA, the CDR3 is TGTGCCAGCAGTTTAAAGGGGTGGGATACGCAGTATTTT.

Only a few counts were recorded for this clonotype. The chain carries TRBV6-1 and TRBJ1-3; D gene ambiguous. Germline values: CDR1 MNHNS, CDR2 SASEGT. CDR3 length: 16 residues. Trimming removed 2 bases from V and 0 bases from J, with 11 bases in between. The CDR3 DNA follows: TGTGCCAGCAGTGAAAATGGGAGCCCCTCTGGAAACACCATATATTTT. Translating it yields CASSENGSPSGNTIYF.

The chain joins TRBV28 to TRBJ2-4; TRBD2 is a possible D gene (5 bases). Germline V gene lookup returns CDR1 MDHEN and CDR2 SYDVKM. CDR3 length: 13 residues. V lost 2 bases and J lost 4, with 6 bases in between. CDR3 DNA: TGTGCCAGCAGTTTAGGACTTAAAAACATTCAGTACTTC. Translated, it gives CASSLGLKNIQYF.

The chain employs TRBV4-2 and TRBJ2-7; a weak D match, TRBD2 (5 bases). The CDR3 spans 17 residues. CDR1 and CDR2 (germline): LGHNA, YNFKEQ. Trimming shortened V by 1 base and J by 0 bases, and 16 bases separated the two germline ends. CDR3 in amino acids: CASSQGSMAGPSYEQYF. CDR3 coding DNA: TGTGCCAGCAGCCAAGGATCGATGGCGGGCCCCTCCTACGAGCAGTACTTC.

This clonotype was counted only a few times. V gene TRBV20-1 combines with J gene TRBJ2-7; a possible D gene is TRBD2 (5 bases). V was pared by 5 bases and J by 0 bases, with 14 bases between. Germline V CDR1 and CDR2: DFQATT, SNEGSKA (reference sequence). This CDR3 is 14 amino acids long. DNA of the CDR3: TGCAGTGCTGAGCCGGGATCGAGCTCCTACGAGCAGTACTTC. Translating gives CSAEPGSSSYEQYF.

This clonotype has only a few counts. The germline gene is not matched at one end of the junction; a read error may be the cause. The chain carries TRBV14 and TRBJ1-1; D remains unclear. Germline V gene sequence: CDR1 SGHDN, CDR2 FVKESK. There are 12 residues in the CDR3. For the CDR3, the DNA is TGTGCCAGCAGCCAATCCGCGGGAATTCTTCGCTTT. This encodes CASSQSAGILRF.

This sequence joins TRBV5-1 and TRBJ2-7, with TRBD1 matching 9 bases. The CDR3 loop spans 14 amino acids. Germline CDR1 reads SGHRS; CDR2 reads YFSETQ. Trimming took 3 bases from V and 5 from J; bases not matched to a gene: 6. The CDR3 reads CASSYRTGEDEQYF. The DNA of the CDR3 is TGCGCCAGCAGCTACAGGACAGGGGAGGACGAGCAGTACTTC.

This rearrangement joins TRBV18 to TRBJ1-1; 10 positions match TRBD1. CDR1 and CDR2 (germline): KGHSH, LQKENI. This CDR3 is 17 amino acids long. The J segment lost 4 bases and the V segment lost 4 bases, leaving 12 bases of the junction unmatched. The CDR3 nucleotides are TGTGCCAGCTCACTAGGGACAGGGGCAAATCGGGGCACTGAAGCTTTCTTT. Protein sequence: CASSLGTGANRGTEAFF.

This clonotype was picked up a small number of times. The chain carries TRBV20-1 and TRBJ2-5; TRBD2 matches at 7 bases. Germline-derived CDR1 and CDR2 are DFQATT and SNEGSKA (reference sequence). CDR3 length equals 15 residues. The J segment lost 5 bases and the V segment lost 4 bases, leaving 13 bases of the junction unmatched. CDR3 region: CSAKLGRGPRETQYF. CDR3 sequence (DNA): TGCAGTGCTAAACTTGGGAGGGGCCCCCGGGAGACCCAGTACTTC.

This clonotype was seen more than once but under ten times. The rearrangement joins TRBV6-1 to TRBJ2-3, with D hard to call. This CDR3 contains 13 residues. Germline CDR1 MNHNS, CDR2 SASEGT. The V gene lost 8 bases and the J gene lost 6 bases, with 15 bases spanning the gap. CDR3 nucleotide sequence: TGTGCCAGCCGGGTCCCGGGCAGGGATACGCAGTATTTT. The encoded protein is CASRVPGRDTQYF.

This clonotype was recorded at least ten times. This chain joins TRBV9 and TRBJ2-2, with a weak D call TRBD2 (5 bases). Trimming took 6 bases from V and 6 from J, leaving 12 bases between them. Germline V gene data show CDR1 as SGDLS and CDR2 as YYNGEE. The CDR3 sequence is 13 residues long. The CDR3 nucleotides are TGTGCCAGCACACCGTCGAGGGCCGGGGAGCTGTTTTTT. This gives the protein CASTPSRAGELFF. The variable domain in full, with the rest retrieved from reference TRBV9 and TRBJ2-2, is DSGVTQTPKHLITATGQRVTLRCSPRSGDLSVYWYQQSLDQGLQFLIQYYNGEERAKGNILERFSAQQFPDLHSELNLSSLELGDSALYFCASTPSRAGELFFGEGSRLTVL.